One and the same sample provided the 16 T cell receptor beta chains below, sequenced in a study of T cell responses to AZD1222 COVID-19 vaccine. Sequenced by immunoSEQ multiplex PCR; TCRdb stores in-frame clones only, minus some. The data hold over 100,000 clones, with 87% observed a single time. The sample consisted of peripheral blood, taken on day 0 of AZD1222 vaccination. The receptor source for this set is an adult in good health.

The gene calls are TRBV28 and TRBJ2-2; either TRBD1 or TRBD2 may supply D (6 bases each). V lost 6 bases, J lost 2 bases, and 19 bases lay in between. The CDR3 consists of 17 residues. Germline-derived CDR1 and CDR2 are MDHEN and SYDVKM. CDR3 sequence reads: CASSPQRRGHNTGELFF. The CDR3 bases are TGTGCCAGCAGCCCCCAGCGGAGGGGACATAACACCGGGGAGCTGTTTTTT.

This clone was detected once. The chain has TRBV5-6 and TRBJ1-4; tentatively, D is TRBD1 (6 bases). This CDR3 contains 14 residues. Germline V lookup: CDR1 SGHDT, CDR2 YYEEEE. Trimming stripped 1 base from V and 5 bases from J, with 9 bases between. The CDR3 nucleotides read TGTGCCAGCAGCTTGCCAGGGGCCAATGAAAAACTGTTTTTT. Protein sequence: CASSLPGANEKLFF.

The V and J genes are TRBV3-1 (or the pseudogene TRBV3-2) and TRBJ2-1; D perhaps matches TRBD2 (5 bases). CDR1 and CDR2 (germline): LGHDT, YNNKEL (reference sequence). The length of the CDR3 is 15 residues. Trimming left V 5 bases short and J 2 bases short, with 13 bases between. CDR3 loop: CASSVSETTYNEQFF. DNA of the CDR3: TGTGCCAGCAGCGTTAGCGAGACTACCTACAATGAGCAGTTCTTC.

The V and J genes are TRBV2 and TRBJ1-1; D is perhaps TRBD1 (5 bases). Trimming cost V 8 bases and J 1 base, with 5 bases left between them. In germline, CDR1 is SNHLY, CDR2 FYNNEI. CDR3 size: 11 residues. CDR3: CASGQNTEAFF. The CDR3 DNA sequence: TGTGCCAGCGGACAGAACACTGAAGCTTTCTTT.

This clone was seen only once. The chain combines TRBV7-9 with TRBJ2-5; D uncertain. Germline lookup yields CDR1 SEHNR and CDR2 FQNEAQ (reference sequence). The CDR3 has 13 amino acids. V lost 7 bases to trimming and J lost 5 bases, with 14 bases between them. The CDR3 DNA follows: TGTGCCAGCAACGCGGTGATCGGGGAGACCCAGTACTTC. This gives the protein CASNAVIGETQYF.

In nucleotides, the CDR3 is TGTGCCAGCTCACCCCCGTGGAATGAGCAGTTCTTC. This codes for CASSPPWNEQFF. V and J are TRBV18 and TRBJ2-1, with D unresolved. The CDR3 loop spans 12 amino acids. Looked up from germline, CDR1 is KGHSH and CDR2 is LQKENI. The ends were cut back, 3 bases at V and 7 bases at J, with 7 bases in the middle. Full variable domain (rest looked up from reference TRBV18 and TRBJ2-1): NAGVMQNPRHLVRRRGQEARLRCSPMKGHSHVYWYRQLPEEGLKFMVYLQKENIIDESGMPKERFSAEFPKEGPSILRIQQVVRGDSAAYFCASSPPWNEQFFGPGTRLTVL.

This chain joins TRBV5-1 and TRBJ2-5; D gene uncertain. This CDR3 spans 17 amino acids. Germline-derived CDR1 and CDR2 are SGHRS and YFSETQ. V lost 3 bases, J lost 2 bases, and 20 bases lay in between. In DNA, the CDR3 is TGCGCCAGCAGCTGGTCCCAAACAGTTAACCTACAAGAGACCCAGTACTTC. It is translated as CASSWSQTVNLQETQYF.

The chain is built from TRBV19 and TRBJ1-2, with D unclear. Germline assignment: CDR1 LNHDA and CDR2 SQIVND (reference sequence). V dropped 7 bases and J dropped 6 bases, with 18 bases sitting between them. CDR3 length equals 14 residues. In DNA, the CDR3 is TGTGCCAGTAAACGTCCGGGTTCACGGGATGGCTACACCTTC. Its protein is CASKRPGSRDGYTF.

The chain carries TRBV7-9 and TRBJ1-1; D gene uncertain. Germline V gene lookup returns CDR1 SEHNR and CDR2 FQNEAQ (reference sequence). Trimming took off 1 base at V and 10 bases at J, with 10 bases between the two ends. The CDR3 loop spans 12 amino acids. CDR3 nucleotide sequence: TGTGCCAGCAGCTTAGACAACAACGTAGCTTTCTTT. Amino acids: CASSLDNNVAFF.

The chain combines TRBV21-1 with TRBJ2-7; the table's D call of TRBD1 was not tested on the DNA. TRBV21-1 is a pseudogene segment. The CDR3 is 12 residues long. The CDR3 coding sequence is TGTGCCAGCAGGGTCTTAAGGGGCGAGCAGTACTTC. This encodes CASRVLRGEQYF.

The rearrangement links TRBV12-3 or TRBV12-4 to TRBJ1-6; a weak D match, TRBD1 (5 bases). V was shortened by 3 bases and J by 8 bases, with 8 bases between the two germline ends. The CDR3 totals 13 residues. The CDR3 region is CASSLLRDSPLHF. The CDR3 coding sequence is TGTGCCAGCAGTTTGCTCAGGGATTCACCCCTCCACTTT.

In this sample, this clone turned up a few times. V is TRBV6-2 or TRBV6-3 and J is TRBJ2-7; D ambiguous. The V gene's germline CDR1 is MNHEY and CDR2 SVGEGT. V was trimmed by 0 bases and J by 4 bases, leaving 4 bases between them. This CDR3 spans 12 amino acids. The CDR3 DNA follows: TGTGCCAGCAGTTACTCGAGATACGAGCAGTACTTC. Translating it yields CASSYSRYEQYF.

V usage is TRBV18 and J usage is TRBJ1-5; 7 bases line up with TRBD1. The CDR3 extends over 14 amino acids. Germline V gene data show CDR1 as KGHSH and CDR2 as LQKENI. V shed 2 bases, J shed 2 bases, and the junction held 0 bases outside the gene matches. The CDR3 spells CASSPGQGNQPQHF. The CDR3 DNA follows: TGTGCCAGCTCACCAGGACAGGGCAATCAGCCCCAGCATTTT.

This chain uses TRBV11-3 with TRBJ2-4; perhaps TRBD1 as D (7 bases). The V and J ends lost 3 bases and 6 bases respectively, with 9 bases between them. The CDR3 contains 13 residues. Germline assignment: CDR1 SGHNT and CDR2 YENEEA. Here the CDR3 reads CASSLQGGNIQYF. The CDR3 region has the DNA TGTGCCAGCAGCTTGCAGGGGGGAAACATTCAGTACTTC. The entire variable domain, with the rest obtained from reference TRBV11-3 and TRBJ2-4, is as follows: EAGVVQSPRYKIIEKKQPVAFWCNPISGHNTLYWYLQNLGQGPELLIRYENEEAVDDSQLPKDRFSAERLKGVDSTLKIQPAELGDSAVYLCASSLQGGNIQYFGAGTRLSVL.

This clone was seen only once. V gene TRBV27 combines with J gene TRBJ2-3; possibly TRBD1 for D (5 bases). Germline-derived CDR1 and CDR2 are MNHEY and SMNVEV (reference sequence). This CDR3 region has 13 residues. Deletions cut 3 bases from V and 5 bases from J, with 9 bases between. The CDR3 bases are TGTGCCAGCAGTTTCAGGGTACAAGATACGCAGTATTTT. This sequence encodes CASSFRVQDTQYF.

V and J are TRBV6-4 and TRBJ2-1; D remains unclear. The V end lost 6 bases, the J end lost 3 bases, and 15 bases lay between the germline ends. The CDR3 is 15 residues long. CDR1 is MRHNA, CDR2 SNTAGT, per germline. Written as DNA, the CDR3 is TGTGCCAGCAGCCGTACTGGGGTGGACTACAATGAGCAGTTCTTC. Its protein is CASSRTGVDYNEQFF.